These 32 T cell receptor beta chains came from one sample sequenced in a study of Ad26.COV2.S vaccination and SARS-CoV-2 variants. Assay: immunoSEQ multiplex PCR; the TCRdb copy retains only in-frame clones and omits some. This sample yields about 370,000 clones, of which about nine tenths are seen a single time; approximately 1.9% belongs to the top ten. Treatment meaning: roughly 19 received Ad26.COV2.S at low or high dose, single or two shots; 5 received placebo; per-sample allocation not given. The samples date from day 63 after the first vaccine or placebo injection. Sequencing used peripheral blood, obtained in a trial of Ad26.COV2.S vaccine versus placebo. Source of these receptors: a person between 18 and 59 years old who received the Ad26.COV2.S COVID-19 vaccine or a placebo.

J is TRBJ1-1 and V is TRBV30; tentative D call: TRBD1 (5 bases). The CDR3 has 12 amino acids. CDR1 GTSNPN and CDR2 SVGIG come from the germline V gene (reference sequence). Trimming cost V 8 bases and J 0 bases, with 10 bases left between them. This chain's CDR3 is CAGGLLNTEAFF. CDR3 coding DNA: TGTGCCGGGGGACTTCTGAACACTGAAGCTTTCTTT. The whole variable domain, remainder taken from reference TRBV30 and TRBJ1-1, is SQTIHQWPATLVQPVGSPLSLECTVEGTSNPNLYWYRQAAGRGLQLLFYSVGIGQISSEVPQNLSASRPQDRQFILSSKKLLLSDSGFYLCAGGLLNTEAFFGQGTRLTVV.

The genes are TRBV11-3 and TRBJ2-5; perhaps TRBD1 as D (5 bases). Looked up from germline, CDR1 is SGHNT and CDR2 is YENEEA. Trimming removed 1 base from V and 5 bases from J, with 14 bases in between. CDR3 length: 15 amino acids. The CDR3 sequence is CASSLVSGSGETQYF. CDR3 bases: TGTGCCAGCAGCTTAGTTTCCGGATCAGGGGAGACCCAGTACTTC. Full variable domain (rest looked up from reference TRBV11-3 and TRBJ2-5): EAGVVQSPRYKIIEKKQPVAFWCNPISGHNTLYWYLQNLGQGPELLIRYENEEAVDDSQLPKDRFSAERLKGVDSTLKIQPAELGDSAVYLCASSLVSGSGETQYFGPGTRLLVL.

With respect to this clone: Other DNA sequences in this sample translate to the same CDR3. The chain carries TRBV7-9 and TRBJ1-2, with D possibly TRBD1 on 6 matching bases. This CDR3 has 14 amino acids. Between the trimmed V and J ends, which lost 1 base and 2 bases, there was a span of 8 bases. From germline, CDR1 is SEHNR and CDR2 FQNEAQ (reference sequence). CDR3 protein: CASSLETGNYGYTF. The CDR3 DNA is TGTGCCAGCAGCTTAGAAACAGGGAACTATGGCTACACCTTC.

This clone was counted between two and nine times. This chain connects TRBV11-3 to TRBJ2-2; 8 positions agree with TRBD2. V lost 3 bases and J lost 4; bases outside the gene matches: 4. CDR1 is SGHNT, CDR2 YENEEA, per germline. The CDR3 has 15 residues. The CDR3 bases are TGTGCCAGCAGCTTGGGACTAGTCCTCACCGGGGAGCTGTTTTTT. Its protein is CASSLGLVLTGELFF.

The gene calls are TRBV28 and TRBJ2-1, with D uncertain. V gave up 5 bases and J gave up 5 bases, with 16 bases separating them. The germline gives CDR1 MDHEN, CDR2 SYDVKM. This CDR3 region has 15 residues. CDR3 protein: CASSTGGLSHNEQFF. In DNA form, the CDR3 reads TGTGCCAGCAGTACCGGTGGCCTGTCCCACAATGAGCAGTTCTTC. Variable domain in full (rest from reference TRBV28 and TRBJ2-1): DVKVTQSSRYLVKRTGEKVFLECVQDMDHENMFWYRQDPGLGLRLIYFSYDVKMKEKGDIPEGYSVSREKKERFSLILESASTNQTSMYLCASSTGGLSHNEQFFGPGTRLTVL.

The V and J genes are TRBV6-1 and TRBJ1-2, with a possible D match to TRBD1 (5 bases). The CDR3 contains 12 residues. From germline, CDR1 is MNHNS and CDR2 SASEGT. V shed 1 base and J shed 6 bases, with 6 bases lying between them. The CDR3 DNA is TGTGCCAGCAGTGAAGGGGGACATGGCTACACCTTC. It codes for CASSEGGHGYTF.

The CDR3 protein is CASSLALAGPNEQFF. The CDR3 DNA follows: TGTGCCAGCAGCTTAGCGCTAGCGGGGCCTAATGAGCAGTTCTTC. The V call is TRBV7-2, the J call TRBJ2-1, with 9 positions matching TRBD2. This CDR3 is built from 15 residues. V trimming: 0 bases; J trimming: 7 bases; junction bases outside the gene matches: 4. The germline gives CDR1 SGHTA, CDR2 FQGNSA.

This chain uses TRBV5-1 with TRBJ2-1; TRBD2 aligns across 8 bases. The CDR3 runs to 13 residues. The trim removed 5 bases at V and 6 bases at J, leaving 4 bases unmatched. The germline V gene encodes CDR1 SGHRS and CDR2 YFSETQ. CDR3 nucleotide sequence: TGCGCCAGCAGTTATACTAGCGGCAATGAGCAGTTCTTC. Its protein product is CASSYTSGNEQFF.

The gene calls are TRBV12-3 or TRBV12-4 and TRBJ1-5, with D perhaps TRBD1 (5 bases). V dropped 9 bases and J dropped 1 base, with 10 bases sitting between them. This CDR3 comprises 13 residues. The CDR3 nucleotides are TGTGCCAGTAAGGGGACCAGCAATCAGCCCCAGCATTTT. Translation: CASKGTSNQPQHF.

The gene calls are TRBV28 and TRBJ1-1, with 9 positions matching TRBD1. The V gene's germline CDR1 is MDHEN and CDR2 SYDVKM. This CDR3 has 13 amino acids. The J segment lost 5 bases and the V segment lost 6 bases, leaving 4 bases of the junction unmatched. This CDR3 is CASRKTGGTEAFF. DNA of the CDR3: TGTGCCAGCAGAAAGACAGGGGGGACTGAAGCTTTCTTT.

The V gene is TRBV7-9, the J gene TRBJ2-1, with D uncertain. This CDR3 is built from 14 residues. Between the trimmed V and J ends, which lost 4 bases and 2 bases, there was a span of 9 bases. Germline lookup yields CDR1 SEHNR and CDR2 FQNEAQ (reference sequence). CDR3: CASSYVGPYNEQFF. The CDR3 coding sequence is TGTGCCAGCAGCTATGTCGGTCCCTACAATGAGCAGTTCTTC.

Comments on this clone: In the same sample, other DNA sequences code for this CDR3. This chain connects TRBV7-3 to TRBJ2-3, with 7 positions matching TRBD1. Germline values: CDR1 SGHTA, CDR2 FQGTGA. Germline trimming cut 4 bases from V and 2 bases from J; bases unmatched to any gene: 3. CDR3 size: 14 residues. The CDR3 region has the DNA TGTGCCAGCAGCTACAGGGGAGACACAGATACGCAGTATTTT. Protein sequence: CASSYRGDTDTQYF.

The V call is TRBV15, the J call TRBJ2-7; 15 nucleotides agree with TRBD2. CDR1 and CDR2 from the germline V gene are LNHNV and YYDKDF (reference sequence). The V and J ends lost 1 base and 5 bases, in that order; junction bases with no gene match: 3. This CDR3 contains 16 residues. The DNA of the CDR3 is TGTGCCACCAGCAGAGTAGGGACTAGCGGGAGGAACGAGCAGTACTTC. Its protein is CATSRVGTSGRNEQYF.

The chain employs TRBV30 and TRBJ2-1, with 7 bases fitting TRBD1. The CDR3 totals 16 residues. CDR1 is GTSNPN and CDR2 is SVGIG in the germline V gene (reference sequence). V dropped 2 bases and J dropped 5; count of bases not matched to a gene: 12. In DNA, the CDR3 is TGTGCCTGGAGTCCCCTGACAGGGAAACTTAACAATGAGCAGTTCTTC. This translates into CAWSPLTGKLNNEQFF. Based on the CDR3 plus reference TRBV30 and TRBJ2-1, the full variable domain is SQTIHQWPATLVQPVGSPLSLECTVEGTSNPNLYWYRQAAGRGLQLLFYSVGIGQISSEVPQNLSASRPQDRQFILSSKKLLLSDSGFYLCAWSPLTGKLNNEQFFGPGTRLTVL.

V gene TRBV9 combines with J gene TRBJ1-3, with D uncertain. V was trimmed by 4 bases and J by 7 bases, leaving 15 bases between them. This CDR3 contains 14 residues. CDR1 and CDR2 (germline): SGDLS, YYNGEE. In nucleotides, the CDR3 is TGTGCCAGCAGCACCGGACCCGTCGGGAACACCATATATTTT. This translates into CASSTGPVGNTIYF.

V gene TRBV11-2 combines with J gene TRBJ2-2; no clear D gene. Per germline, CDR1 SGHAT and CDR2 FQNNGV. V was pared by 1 base and J by 4 bases, with 10 bases between. This CDR3 contains 15 residues. The CDR3 region is CASSLAYRRTGELFF. CDR3 bases: TGTGCCAGCAGCTTAGCCTACCGACGCACCGGGGAGCTGTTTTTT.

The rearrangement uses TRBV27 and TRBJ2-7; D gene unclear. This CDR3 has 13 amino acids. The germline CDR1 and CDR2 sequences are MNHEY and SMNVEV (reference sequence). Trimming shortened V by 5 bases and J by 1 base, and 9 bases separated the two germline ends. The CDR3 loop reads CASSPSGSYEQYF. In nucleotides, the CDR3 is TGTGCCAGCAGTCCCTCCGGGTCCTACGAGCAGTACTTC.

The J gene is TRBJ1-1, the V gene TRBV28, with D possibly TRBD1 on 6 matching bases. Germline V gene sequence: CDR1 MDHEN, CDR2 SYDVKM. V lost 7 bases to trimming and J lost 0 bases, with 15 bases between them. This CDR3 has 15 residues. The chain's CDR3 is CASIGGRAMNTEAFF. Written as DNA, the CDR3 is TGTGCCAGCATCGGGGGGCGGGCCATGAACACTGAAGCTTTCTTT. The full variable domain, in which reference TRBV28 and TRBJ1-1 provide the parts outside the CDR3, is DVKVTQSSRYLVKRTGEKVFLECVQDMDHENMFWYRQDPGLGLRLIYFSYDVKMKEKGDIPEGYSVSREKKERFSLILESASTNQTSMYLCASIGGRAMNTEAFFGQGTRLTVV.

The chain employs TRBV5-4 and TRBJ2-2; 8 nucleotides match TRBD1. The CDR3 contains 15 residues. Germline CDR1 is SGHNT and CDR2 is YYREEE (reference sequence). After removal of 2 bases from V and 4 bases from J, the junction contained 4 bases not matched to a gene. The CDR3 sequence is CASSFQGAVTGELFF. Written as DNA, the CDR3 is TGTGCCAGCAGCTTCCAGGGGGCAGTCACCGGGGAGCTGTTTTTT.

This clone has only a few counts. J is TRBJ2-7 and V is TRBV7-3, with 7 bases identical to TRBD1. J lost 3 bases, V lost 4 bases, and 6 bases had no gene match. In germline, CDR1 is SGHTA, CDR2 FQGTGA. This CDR3 contains 14 residues. The CDR3 loop reads CASSSKQGNYEQYF. CDR3 bases: TGTGCCAGCAGCTCGAAACAGGGGAACTACGAGCAGTACTTC.

This clone was seen just once. The genes are TRBV18 and TRBJ1-4; the match to TRBD1 covers 9 bases. The CDR3 has 17 amino acids. Germline CDR1 and CDR2: KGHSH and LQKENI. The J segment lost 12 bases and the V segment lost 2 bases, leaving 16 bases of the junction unmatched. The CDR3 DNA follows: TGTGCCAGCTCACCAGTAGCCCCCCTCTTGACAGGGGGTCAACTGTTTTTT. As protein: CASSPVAPLLTGGQLFF.

This chain links TRBV3-1 (or the pseudogene TRBV3-2) with TRBJ2-1; tentative D call: TRBD2 (6 bases). Germline V CDR1 and CDR2: LGHDT, YNNKEL (reference sequence). V lost 0 bases and J lost 7, with 16 bases in between. The length of the CDR3 is 16 residues. The CDR3 reads CASSQDRSGWGNEQFF. CDR3 DNA sequence: TGTGCCAGCAGCCAAGATAGGAGCGGGTGGGGGAATGAGCAGTTCTTC.

The chain couples TRBV7-2 to TRBJ1-2; 11 nucleotides line up with TRBD1. Germline trimming cut 5 bases from V and 7 bases from J; bases unmatched to any gene: 15. The length of the CDR3 is 17 residues. Per the germline V gene, CDR1 is SGHTA and CDR2 is FQGNSA. CDR3 sequence (DNA): TGTGCCAGCAGCCCCGGACAGGGGGCGGTAAATGGATTTGGCTACACCTTC. Translation: CASSPGQGAVNGFGYTF.

CDR3: CASSSMGLADTEAFF. The CDR3 bases are TGTGCCAGCAGCTCCATGGGCCTGGCCGACACTGAAGCTTTCTTT. The rearrangement links TRBV9 to TRBJ1-1; no clear D. CDR3 length: 15 amino acids. In germline, CDR1 is SGDLS, CDR2 YYNGEE. The V and J ends lost 4 bases and 3 bases respectively, with 16 bases between them.

The chain links TRBV6-5 to TRBJ1-1, with D possibly TRBD1 on 6 matching bases. The CDR3 is 15 amino acids. Germline V gene data show CDR1 as MNHEY and CDR2 as SVGAGI. The V and J ends lost 2 bases and 1 base respectively, with 11 bases between them. For the CDR3, the DNA is TGTGCCAGCAGTTACCTCGGGGGGCCGAACACTGAAGCTTTCTTT. Translation: CASSYLGGPNTEAFF.

This clone has only a few counts. The chain carries TRBV9 and TRBJ2-5; perhaps TRBD2 as D (6 bases). CDR3 size: 14 residues. CDR1 is SGDLS, CDR2 YYNGEE, per germline. Trimming took off 2 bases at V and 4 bases at J, with 12 bases between the two ends. The CDR3 bases are TGTGCCAGCAGCGTGACGACCGGGGGAGAGACCCAGTACTTC. Its protein is CASSVTTGGETQYF.

The chain couples TRBV10-3 to TRBJ1-2; 7 bases fit TRBD1. Germline V gives CDR1 ENHRY, CDR2 SYGVKD. This CDR3 region has 14 residues. The J segment lost 4 bases and the V segment lost 4 bases, leaving 6 bases of the junction unmatched. CDR3 bases: TGTGCCATCAGTGTGGATAGGGACAGCTATGGCTACACCTTC. This gives the protein CAISVDRDSYGYTF.

V usage is TRBV7-8 and J usage is TRBJ2-7; D tentatively fits TRBD1 or TRBD2 (5 bases each). Germline CDR1 and CDR2: SGHVS and FQNEAQ. V was cut by 5 bases and J by 2 bases, with 19 bases left in between. The CDR3 extends over 16 amino acids. The CDR3 coding sequence is TGTGCCAGCAGCCGGCGTCGTGGGGACGGAGCCTACGAGCAGTACTTC. This translates into CASSRRRGDGAYEQYF.

The sample holds one count of this clone. V and J are TRBV28 and TRBJ2-2; D gene ambiguous. The length of the CDR3 is 12 residues. CDR1 MDHEN and CDR2 SYDVKM come from the germline V gene. V was clipped by 7 bases and J by 5 bases, with 8 bases between them. CDR3 in amino acids: CASNLPTGELFF. Written as DNA, the CDR3 is TGTGCCAGCAACCTCCCAACCGGGGAGCTGTTTTTT.

V gene TRBV14 combines with J gene TRBJ2-7; D may be TRBD2 (6 bases). The CDR3 extends over 16 amino acids. V was cut by 3 bases and J by 3 bases, with 18 bases left in between. Germline V gene lookup returns CDR1 SGHDN and CDR2 FVKESK. In DNA, the CDR3 is TGTGCCAGCAGCCACTCGGAAGGTAGCGGACGCTACGAGCAGTACTTC. This translates into CASSHSEGSGRYEQYF.

The CDR3 is CSVEDGFERERHEQYF. The DNA for the CDR3 is TGCAGCGTTGAAGACGGATTTGAGCGGGAGAGACACGAGCAGTACTTC. The chain is built from TRBV29-1 and TRBJ2-7; 8 nucleotides agree with TRBD2. Per the germline V gene, CDR1 is SQVTM and CDR2 is ANQGSEA. The CDR3 has 16 residues. V shed 0 bases, J shed 5 bases, and the junction held 12 bases outside the gene matches.

V and J are TRBV19 and TRBJ1-5; TRBD1 might be the D (6 bases). Trimming removed 3 bases from V and 7 bases from J, with 16 bases in between. This CDR3 is built from 15 residues. Germline lookup yields CDR1 LNHDA and CDR2 SQIVND (reference sequence). CDR3 DNA: TGTGCCAGTAGTATCGTCAGGGGAGGTAGCCAGCCCCAGCATTTT. Residues: CASSIVRGGSQPQHF.